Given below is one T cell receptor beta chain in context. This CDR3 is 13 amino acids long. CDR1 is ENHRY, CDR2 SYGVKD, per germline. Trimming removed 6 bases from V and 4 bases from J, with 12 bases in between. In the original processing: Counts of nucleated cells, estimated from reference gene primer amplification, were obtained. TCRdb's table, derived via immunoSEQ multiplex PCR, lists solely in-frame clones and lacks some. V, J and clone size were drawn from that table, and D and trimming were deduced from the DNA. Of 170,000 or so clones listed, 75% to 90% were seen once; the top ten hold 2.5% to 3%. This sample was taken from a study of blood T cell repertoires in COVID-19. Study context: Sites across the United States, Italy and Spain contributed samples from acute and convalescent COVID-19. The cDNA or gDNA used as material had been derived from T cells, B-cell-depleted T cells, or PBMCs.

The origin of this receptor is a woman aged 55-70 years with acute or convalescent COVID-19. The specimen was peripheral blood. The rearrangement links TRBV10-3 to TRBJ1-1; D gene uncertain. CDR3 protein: CAISRDSRTEAFF. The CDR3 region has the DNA TGTGCCATCAGCCGAGACTCGCGCACTGAAGCTTTCTTT.